A selection of T cell receptor beta chains follows, all from one sample in a study of T-cell memory formation after mild COVID-19. TCRdb used MiXCR to reprocess the 5' RACE reads, holding one entry per CDR3 protein. The sample includes about 560,000 distinct CDR3 sequences, about a fifth seen only once; the top ten take roughly 9.1%. Sequenced sample: PBMCs or a T cell subset sorted from them (not recorded which). These receptors all come from an adult woman who had mild COVID-19 (a few samples of this study predate the infection). Cell type and time point are not known. The conserved cysteine and the conserved F or W are not part of the CDR3 here. Clone size is stated in some rows and not others, as once, few, many or a class when expanded.

>TRBV9|-
ASSVGGPGEQY
>TRBV4-2|many
ASSQEDGGSGEQY
>TRBV5-1|-
ASSFHRGYEQY
>TRBV19|many
ASSSGGDYNEQF
>TRBV29-1|-
SARGSGGTDTQY
>TRBV5-4|-
ASSLWDPGTQY
>TRBV20-1|few
SAPERGNQPQH
>TRBV5-4|-
ASSLEGPGFTGELF
>TRBV7-6|few
ASSPRGGRVEETQY
>TRBV7-7|few
ASSYGFGSPLH
>TRBV10-3|-
AIRSGTGNTGELF
>TRBV5-1|-
ASRGGASSYEQY
>TRBV4-1|many
ASSQDLTVWQPQH
>TRBV15|-
ATSRDRAGGDYEQY
>TRBV12-3/TRBV12-4|few
ASSSWSAETQY
>TRBV7-9|few
ASSFKGQGYNEQF
>TRBV28|few
ASRTLTGLNEKLF
>TRBV7-3|-
ASSLRGQGSYNSPLH
>TRBV20-1|-
SADEHTDTQY
>TRBV6-1|few
ASSEGTGTYT
>TRBV6-5|-
ASSNPGLVRNEQF
>TRBV29-1|few
SVLQPSAKNIQY
>TRBV4-1|few
ASSQEGLKVGETQY
>TRBV2|-
ASSGGRGASYEQY
>TRBV27|few
ASSPPRIAGNEQF
>TRBV7-9|-
ASSPSGGDETQY
>TRBV5-6|-
ASNEQGGNYEQY
>TRBV11-3|-
ASSAKVGTEAF
>TRBV20-1|-
SARDPKDGYEQY
>TRBV7-9|many
ASSPGGGPQTQY
>TRBV4-1|-
ASSQETGGGYEQY
>TRBV25-1|-
ASSDPYKNIQY
>TRBV4-1|-
ASSQGPPPRAF
>TRBV2|few
ASSEVGGLETEAF
>TRBV19|-
ASSAQSSYEQY
>TRBV12-3/TRBV12-4|-
ASRGVGGSEQF
>TRBV4-2|-
ASSQQGAGDYEQY
>TRBV15|few
ATSRDSAEYNEQF
>TRBV4-3|-
ASSQDKDPVVYEQY
>TRBV10-3|many
AISERPEQQF
>TRBV4-3|few
ASSSTSEKYNEQF